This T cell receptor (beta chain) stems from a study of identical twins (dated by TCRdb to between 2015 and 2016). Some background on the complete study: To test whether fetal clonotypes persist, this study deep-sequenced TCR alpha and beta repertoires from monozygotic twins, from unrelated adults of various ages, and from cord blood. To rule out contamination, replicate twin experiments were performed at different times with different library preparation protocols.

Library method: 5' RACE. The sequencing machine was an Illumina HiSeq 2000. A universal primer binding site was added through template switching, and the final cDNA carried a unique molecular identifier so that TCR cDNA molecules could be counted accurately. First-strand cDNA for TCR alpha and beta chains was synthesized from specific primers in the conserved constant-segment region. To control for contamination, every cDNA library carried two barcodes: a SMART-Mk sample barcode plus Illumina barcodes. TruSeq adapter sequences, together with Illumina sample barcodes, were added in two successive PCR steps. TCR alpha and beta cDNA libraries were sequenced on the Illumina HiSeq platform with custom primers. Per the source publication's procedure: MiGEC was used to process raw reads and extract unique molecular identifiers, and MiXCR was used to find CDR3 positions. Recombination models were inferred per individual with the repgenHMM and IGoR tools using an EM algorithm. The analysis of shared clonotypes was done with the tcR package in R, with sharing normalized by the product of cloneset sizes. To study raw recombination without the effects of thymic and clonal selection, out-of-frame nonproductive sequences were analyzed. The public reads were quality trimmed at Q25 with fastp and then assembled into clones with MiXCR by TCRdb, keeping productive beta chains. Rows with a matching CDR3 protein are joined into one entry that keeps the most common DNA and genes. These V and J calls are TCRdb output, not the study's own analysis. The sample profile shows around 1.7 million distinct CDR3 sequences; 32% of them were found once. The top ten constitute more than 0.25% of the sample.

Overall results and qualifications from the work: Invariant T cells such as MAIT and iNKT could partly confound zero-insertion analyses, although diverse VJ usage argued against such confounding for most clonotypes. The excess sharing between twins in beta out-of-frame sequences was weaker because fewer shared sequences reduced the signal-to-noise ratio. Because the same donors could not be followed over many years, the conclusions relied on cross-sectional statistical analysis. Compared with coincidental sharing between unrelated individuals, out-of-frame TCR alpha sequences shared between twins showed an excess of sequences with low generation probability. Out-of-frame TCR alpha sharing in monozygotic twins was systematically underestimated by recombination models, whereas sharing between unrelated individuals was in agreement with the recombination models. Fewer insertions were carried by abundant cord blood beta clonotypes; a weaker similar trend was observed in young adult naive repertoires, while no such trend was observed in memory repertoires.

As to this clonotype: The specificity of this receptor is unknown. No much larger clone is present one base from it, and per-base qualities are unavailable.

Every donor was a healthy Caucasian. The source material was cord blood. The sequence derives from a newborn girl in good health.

The CDR3 region: CASSPLGRDGELFF. DNA sequence: TGTGCCAGCAGCCCCCTAGGACGGGACGGGGAGCTGTTTTTT. The rearranged chain carries TRBV14 and TRBJ2-2; TRBD2 is possibly the D segment (5 matching bases). The CDR3, from cysteine to phenylalanine, totals 14 residues. Only CDR3 DNA remains: 42 bases, in frame from the first base. Trimming at the junction amounts to 4 bases on V and 7 bases on J, and the germline ends lie 13 bases apart. According to the germline V gene, CDR1 reads SGHDN and CDR2 reads FVKESK.